These T cell receptor beta chains were read from a single sample in a study of cytomegalovirus exposure and HLA in healthy donors. Using immunoSEQ multiplex PCR, the repertoire was profiled, and TCRdb retains in-frame clones only, with some absent. The table includes 150,000 to 180,000 clones, 86% detected once. Input material: PBMCs. These receptors were obtained from a man between 18 and 29 years old in good health and CMV-seropositive. CDR3s include the opening cysteine and the closing phenylalanine or tryptophan. The order of the fields is V gene, D gene, clone size, J gene, CDR3 protein, CDR3 DNA. A D gene is named only where the DNA matches it firmly. Size tells how often a clone was seen (once, few, many) or the class of an expanded clone, and some rows leave it out.

>TRBV5-6|TRBD2|-|TRBJ2-3
CASRTSGGAVYTQYF
TGTGCCAGCAGAACTAGCGGGGGGGCCGTTTATACGCAGTATTTT
>TRBV4-3|-|-|TRBJ2-1
CASSQLAESSYNEQFF
TGCGCCAGCAGCCAGTTAGCGGAAAGCTCCTACAATGAGCAGTTCTTC
>TRBV7-2|TRBD1|-|TRBJ2-2
CASSYQGAGELFF
TGTGCCAGCAGCTACCAGGGGGCCGGGGAGCTGTTTTTT
>TRBV9|-|-|TRBJ1-3
CASSVDQSGNTIYF
TGTGCCAGCAGCGTAGATCAGTCTGGAAACACCATATATTTT
>TRBV7-2|-|-|TRBJ1-2
CASSFSSVGQAYGYTF
TGTGCCAGCAGCTTTTCCTCGGTGGGGCAGGCTTATGGCTACACCTTC
>TRBV4-3|TRBD1|-|TRBJ2-7
CASSQDRSYEQYF
TGCGCCAGCAGCCAGGACAGGTCCTACGAGCAGTACTTC
>TRBV18|TRBD2|-|TRBJ2-4
CASSPSGGRAKNIQYF
TGTGCCAGCTCACCAAGCGGGGGGCGGGCCAAAAACATTCAGTACTTC
>TRBV7-9|-|-|TRBJ1-4
CASSPSKGAEKLFF
TGTGCCAGCAGCCCGTCAAAAGGGGCTGAAAAACTGTTTTTT
>TRBV5-5|TRBD2|-|TRBJ2-1
CASSSGLLAGVDEQFF
TGTGCCAGCAGCTCGGGCCTACTAGCGGGAGTCGATGAGCAGTTCTTC
>TRBV6-1|-|few|TRBJ2-1
CASSEVTWAGFF
TGTGCCAGCAGTGAAGTAACGTGGGCTGGGTTCTTC
>TRBV4-2|TRBD1|-|TRBJ2-1
CASSQGLGTGYNEQFF
TGTGCCAGCAGCCAAGGACTAGGGACAGGGTACAATGAGCAGTTCTTC
>TRBV4-3|-|-|TRBJ2-1
CASSQEGRGASYNEQFF
TGCGCCAGCAGCCAAGAGGGCAGGGGTGCCTCCTACAATGAGCAGTTCTTC
>TRBV5-6|-|-|TRBJ2-1
CASSPLVAPFF
TGTGCCAGCAGCCCGTTGGTAGCCCCGTTCTTC
>TRBV5-1|-|-|TRBJ2-7
CASSHEDNYEQYF
TGCGCCAGCAGCCACGAGGACAACTACGAGCAGTACTTC
>TRBV5-4|TRBD1|-|TRBJ2-7
CASSLWTGKYEQYF
TGTGCCAGCAGCTTGTGGACAGGGAAGTACGAGCAGTACTTC
>TRBV11-2|TRBD2|-|TRBJ2-7
CASSLEASGAREQYF
TGTGCCAGCAGCTTAGAGGCTAGCGGCGCTAGGGAGCAGTACTTC
>TRBV29-1|-|few|TRBJ2-7
CSGMRGAGDEQYF
TGCAGCGGGATGCGGGGAGCCGGGGACGAGCAGTACTTC
>TRBV6-5|-|-|TRBJ2-1
CASSYPGQHEQFF
TGTGCCAGCAGTTACCCCGGACAGCATGAGCAGTTCTTC
>TRBV7-9|-|-|TRBJ1-1
CASSLGAGNTEAFF
TGTGCCAGCAGCTTAGGGGCGGGAAACACTGAAGCTTTCTTT
>TRBV10-3|-|once|TRBJ1-4
CAIRSGASNEKLFF
TGTGCCATCAGGTCGGGTGCCTCCAATGAAAAACTGTTTTTT
>TRBV18|-|-|TRBJ1-1
CASSPPRGVGMNTEAFF
TGTGCCAGCTCACCACCCAGGGGAGTGGGGATGAACACTGAAGCTTTCTTT
>TRBV2|-|-|TRBJ2-5
CASSQWNRLQETQYF
TGTGCCAGCAGTCAATGGAACAGGTTACAAGAGACCCAGTACTTC
>TRBV5-1|TRBD1|-|TRBJ2-2
CASRPSGGKNTGELFF
TGCGCCAGCAGGCCCTCAGGGGGCAAGAACACCGGGGAGCTGTTTTTT
>TRBV4-3|-|-|TRBJ2-7
CASSQWRGAYEQYF
TGCGCCAGCAGCCAATGGCGGGGAGCCTACGAGCAGTACTTC
>TRBV6-1|TRBD1|-|TRBJ1-2
CAGGQGVYGYTF
TGTGCCGGGGGACAGGGCGTCTATGGCTACACCTTC
>TRBV21-1|-|-|TRBJ2-3
CASSKGRKGLDTQYF
TGTGCCAGCAGCAAAGGGCGGAAGGGGCTGGATACGCAGTATTTT
>TRBV4-3|TRBD1|-|TRBJ1-1
CASSPGQGDTEAFF
TGCGCCAGCAGCCCAGGACAGGGGGACACTGAAGCTTTCTTT
>TRBV30|TRBD1|-|TRBJ1-5
CAWSDRGLSNQPQHF
TGTGCCTGGTCGGACAGGGGCTTAAGCAATCAGCCCCAGCATTTT
>TRBV7-2|TRBD2|-|TRBJ2-5
CASSRLGGRAPQETQYF
TGTGCCAGCAGCCGGTTGGGCGGGAGGGCCCCCCAAGAGACCCAGTACTTC
>TRBV5-1|TRBD2|once|TRBJ2-5
CASSSGTNKETQYF
TGCGCCAGCAGCTCCGGGACTAACAAGGAGACCCAGTACTTC
>TRBV6-6|TRBD2|-|TRBJ2-7
CASRPSGSGNEQYF
TGTGCCAGCAGGCCGAGCGGGAGCGGTAACGAGCAGTACTTC
>TRBV9|-|-|TRBJ2-7
CASSVEGRSSYEQYF
TGTGCCAGCAGCGTCGAAGGGAGGAGCTCCTACGAGCAGTACTTC
>TRBV6-1|-|-|TRBJ1-1
CASSDPTGMRTTEAFF
TGTGCCAGCAGTGACCCAACAGGGATGAGGACCACTGAAGCTTTCTTT
>TRBV18|TRBD1|-|TRBJ1-6
CASSPGTGDSPLHF
TGTGCCAGCTCACCGGGGACAGGGGATTCACCCCTCCACTTT
>TRBV15|-|-|TRBJ2-7
CATSRVRDSEQYF
TGTGCCACCAGCAGAGTCCGGGACTCTGAGCAGTACTTC
>TRBV30|-|-|TRBJ1-4
CAWIKRGRLGEKLFF
TGTGCCTGGATAAAAAGGGGCAGATTAGGTGAAAAACTGTTTTTT
>TRBV7-2|-|-|TRBJ2-1
CASSSSGTKDNNEQFF
TGTGCCAGCAGCTCGTCCGGGACAAAGGACAACAATGAGCAGTTCTTC
>TRBV9|TRBD2|once|TRBJ2-5
CASSETSGGVRAQETQYF
TGTGCCAGCAGCGAGACCAGCGGGGGGGTGAGGGCACAAGAGACCCAGTACTTC
>TRBV7-2|-|-|TRBJ2-2
CASSSGLTGELFF
TGTGCCAGCAGCTCCGGTCTCACCGGGGAGCTGTTTTTT
>TRBV28|TRBD1|-|TRBJ2-5
CASTLTGVRAETQYF
TGTGCCAGCACCCTAACAGGGGTAAGGGCAGAGACCCAGTACTTC
>TRBV13|-|once|TRBJ2-3
CASSADSTDTQYF
TGTGCCAGCAGCGCGGACAGTACAGATACGCAGTATTTT
>TRBV19|-|-|TRBJ1-2
CASTPSDIHGYTF
TGTGCCAGTACCCCCTCGGACATCCATGGCTACACCTTC
>TRBV6-5|TRBD1|-|TRBJ1-2
CASRATGGISKGYTF
TGTGCCAGCAGAGCTACAGGGGGCATAAGTAAAGGCTACACCTTC
>TRBV28|-|-|TRBJ1-5
CASTQAGGGQPQHF
TGTGCCAGCACCCAGGCGGGCGGCGGGCAGCCCCAGCATTTT
>TRBV18|-|once|TRBJ2-3
CASSPGGLSTDTQYF
TGTGCCAGCTCACCGGGGGGTCTCAGCACAGATACGCAGTATTTT
>TRBV29-1|TRBD2|-|TRBJ2-5
CSSVAGGFGETQYF
TGCAGCTCAGTAGCGGGAGGCTTCGGGGAGACCCAGTACTTC
>TRBV6-6|TRBD1|-|TRBJ2-7
CASSYSRDSVSYEQYF
TGTGCCAGCAGTTACTCGAGGGACAGTGTCTCCTACGAGCAGTACTTC
>TRBV5-1|TRBD1|-|TRBJ2-7
CASSLDRGNEQYF
TGCGCCAGCAGTTTAGACAGGGGGAACGAGCAGTACTTC
>TRBV18|-|-|TRBJ2-7
CASSPTLAYEQYF
TGTGCCAGCTCACCAACGCTAGCCTACGAGCAGTACTTC